The 3 T cell receptor beta chains listed next were all sequenced from one sample in a study of CD8 T cells in ankylosing spondylitis. TCRdb re-called the 5' RACE reads through MiXCR, storing one row per CDR3 protein. The sample records 300,000 to 350,000 distinct CDR3 sequences, 11% being singletons. Sequences were obtained from blood, either unsorted or a sorted T cell fraction (not recorded which). The origin of the receptors is a female donor with ankylosing spondylitis or in good health (not recorded which).

In this sample, this clonotype turned up many times. The rearrangement uses TRBV5-1 and TRBJ2-1; the D is unclear. This CDR3 has 14 amino acids. V was shortened by 4 bases and J by 0 bases, with 8 bases between the two germline ends. CDR1 and CDR2 (germline): SGHRS, YFSETQ. The CDR3 reads CASSLDHSYNEQFF. The CDR3 nucleotides are TGCGCCAGCAGCCTGGACCACTCCTACAATGAGCAGTTCTTC.

In its sample, this clonotype was seen many times. The V call is TRBV7-6, the J call TRBJ2-1; the match to TRBD2 covers 7 bases. V gave up 6 bases and J gave up 0 bases; unmatched junction bases: 8. The CDR3 is 16 amino acids. Germline CDR1 is SGHVS and CDR2 is FNYEAQ. The CDR3 sequence: CASSRPGGGSYNEQFF. The CDR3 DNA reads TGTGCCAGCAGTCGACCGGGCGGGGGCTCCTACAATGAGCAGTTCTTC.

This clonotype was seen repeatedly, ten times or more. This rearrangement joins TRBV7-2 to TRBJ2-7, with D unclear. CDR1 SGHTA and CDR2 FQGNSA come from the germline V gene. Trimming took 3 bases from V and 2 from J, leaving 8 bases between them. This CDR3 spans 13 amino acids. CDR3 coding DNA: TGTGCCAGCAGCTTTAACAGAGCCTACGAGCAGTACTTC. It is translated as CASSFNRAYEQYF.